This T cell receptor (beta chain) was recovered during a study of blood T cell repertoires in COVID-19. The overall study: The study drew acute and convalescent COVID-19 samples from the United States, Italy and Spain.

Per the study methods: Amplified reference gene primers provided the basis for estimating nucleated cell counts. Measured with immunoSEQ multiplex PCR; TCRdb has only the in-frame clones, and not every one. V and J calls and clone size are given by that table; D and trimming were obtained from the DNA. The sample has 180,000 or so clones; 85% to 90% are singletons. V was trimmed by 7 bases and J by 2 bases, leaving 17 bases between them. CDR3 size: 15 residues. The germline V gene encodes CDR1 SGHKS and CDR2 YYEKEE (reference sequence). The sequencing input was peripheral blood. The TCR sequence derives from a woman in her sixties with acute or convalescent COVID-19. The J gene is TRBJ2-3, the V gene TRBV5-5, with D possibly being TRBD1 (5 bases). CDR3 sequence reads: CASGKGGRDTDTQYF. The CDR3 bases are TGTGCCAGCGGAAAGGGTGGCAGGGACACAGATACGCAGTATTTT.